These 25 T cell receptor beta chains originate from one sample sequenced in a study of OX40 agonist ivuxolimab in advanced cancers. Measured with immunoSEQ multiplex PCR; TCRdb has only the in-frame clones, and not every one. The sample carries 74,000 or so clones, 75% to 90% recorded once. Sequences were derived from CD4+ or CD8+ T cells sorted from blood, sampled in a trial of the OX40 agonist ivuxolimab. The source of these receptors is an adult with an advanced solid tumor such as melanoma, head and neck, liver or kidney cancer.

V gene TRBV19 combines with J gene TRBJ2-1; D is possibly TRBD1 (5 bases). In germline, CDR1 is LNHDA, CDR2 SQIVND (reference sequence). V lost 3 bases, J lost 3 bases, and 6 bases lay in between. CDR3 length: 13 amino acids. In DNA form, the CDR3 reads TGTGCCAGTAGTATTACAGGCTACAATGAGCAGTTCTTC. Translating it yields CASSITGYNEQFF. Full variable domain (missing parts from reference TRBV19 and TRBJ2-1): DGGITQSPKYLFRKEGQNVTLSCEQNLNHDAMYWYRQDPGQGLRLIYYSQIVNDFQKGDIAEGYSVSREKKESFPLTVTSAQKNPTAFYLCASSITGYNEQFFGPGTRLTVL.

This rearrangement joins TRBV18 to TRBJ1-4; 7 bases match TRBD1. Germline V gene data show CDR1 as KGHSH and CDR2 as LQKENI. The CDR3 totals 15 residues. V lost 2 bases, J lost 10 bases, and 10 bases stayed unmatched. For the CDR3, the DNA is TGTGCCAGCTCACCAAACACAGGGGAATCGGGAAAACTGTTTTTT. Its translation: CASSPNTGESGKLFF.

The chain uses TRBV28 and TRBJ1-1; weak D call: TRBD1 (5 bases). V dropped 5 bases and J dropped 4 bases, with 14 bases sitting between them. In germline, CDR1 is MDHEN, CDR2 SYDVKM. This CDR3 contains 14 residues. The DNA for the CDR3 is TGTGCCAGCAGTCGACCAGGGAGGAGCACTGAAGCTTTCTTT. Its protein product is CASSRPGRSTEAFF.

V and J are TRBV19 and TRBJ2-1; 7 bases agree with TRBD2. There are 17 residues in the CDR3. The ends lost 0 bases at V and 0 bases at J; junction bases unmatched: 5. The germline gives CDR1 LNHDA, CDR2 SQIVND (reference sequence). The CDR3 bases are TGTGCCAGTAGTATAGAGGCGCTAGCGGACTCCTACAATGAGCAGTTCTTC. Translation: CASSIEALADSYNEQFF.

The rearrangement uses TRBV4-2 and TRBJ1-5, with a weak D call TRBD1 (6 bases). This CDR3 has 16 residues. V lost 3 bases and J lost 7, with 19 bases in between. The V gene's germline CDR1 is LGHNA and CDR2 YNFKEQ. DNA for the CDR3: TGTGCCAGCAGCCAGGGGGGAGGGGACATCGGACAGCCCCAGCATTTT. Its translation: CASSQGGGDIGQPQHF.

J is TRBJ2-2 and V is TRBV9, with 7 bases identical to TRBD1. The CDR3 covers 14 residues. Germline V gene lookup returns CDR1 SGDLS and CDR2 YYNGEE. Trimming took 5 bases from V and 1 from J; bases not matched to a gene: 2. In DNA, the CDR3 is TGTGCCAGCAGAGGACAGGTGAACACCGGGGAGCTGTTTTTT. This codes for CASRGQVNTGELFF.

The V gene is TRBV7-9, the J gene TRBJ2-5; TRBD2 is a possible D gene (5 bases). Deletions cut 7 bases from V and 5 bases from J, with 11 bases between. Germline V gene data show CDR1 as SEHNR and CDR2 as FQNEAQ (reference sequence). This CDR3 contains 12 residues. The CDR3: CASTPGGETQYF. In DNA, the CDR3 is TGTGCCAGCACCCCAGGAGGTGAGACCCAGTACTTC.

The CDR3 loop is CASSPGQPANTGELFF. The CDR3 DNA follows: TGTGCCAGCTCACCAGGACAGCCCGCGAACACCGGGGAGCTGTTTTTT. The chain combines TRBV18 with TRBJ2-2, with D maybe TRBD1 (6 bases). Per germline, CDR1 KGHSH and CDR2 LQKENI. The CDR3 totals 16 residues. V gave up 2 bases and J gave up 0 bases, with 10 bases separating them.

The gene calls are TRBV6-1 and TRBJ1-5; tentative D call: TRBD1 (5 bases). The CDR3 sequence is 15 residues long. Trimming cost V 8 bases and J 4 bases, with 18 bases left between them. Germline loops: CDR1 MNHNS, CDR2 SASEGT. Here the CDR3 DNA reads TGTGCCAGCTCTCTAAATGGGAGGGGTAATCAGCCCCAGCATTTT. Translated, it gives CASSLNGRGNQPQHF.

The chain is built from TRBV7-6 and TRBJ2-6; 12 bases line up with TRBD1. CDR1 and CDR2 from the germline V gene are SGHVS and FNYEAQ. Unmatched junction bases numbered 10, after V lost 3 bases and J lost 4 bases. The CDR3 is 19 amino acids. The CDR3 bases are TGTGCCAGCAGCTTGAAGGTGGGACAGGGGGCGCTCGGGGCCAACGTCCTGACTTTC. Translation gives CASSLKVGQGALGANVLTF.

The rearrangement links TRBV28 to TRBJ2-4; 13 nucleotides agree with TRBD2. Trimming cost V 6 bases and J 7 bases; bases outside gene matches: 6. CDR1 and CDR2 (germline): MDHEN, SYDVKM. CDR3 length: 15 residues. DNA for the CDR3: TGTGCCAGCAGGGAGACTAGCGGGAGGCCGAACATTCAGTACTTC. It translates to CASRETSGRPNIQYF. The entire variable domain, with the rest obtained from reference TRBV28 and TRBJ2-4, is as follows: DVKVTQSSRYLVKRTGEKVFLECVQDMDHENMFWYRQDPGLGLRLIYFSYDVKMKEKGDIPEGYSVSREKKERFSLILESASTNQTSMYLCASRETSGRPNIQYFGAGTRLSVL.

The chain has TRBV19 and TRBJ2-7; TRBD1 matches 8 bases. The CDR3 has 13 residues. The J segment lost 2 bases and the V segment lost 8 bases, leaving 5 bases of the junction unmatched. Germline assignment: CDR1 LNHDA and CDR2 SQIVND (reference sequence). The CDR3: CASSGQATYEQYF. CDR3 bases: TGTGCCAGTTCGGGACAGGCGACCTACGAGCAGTACTTC.

Written as DNA, the CDR3 is TGTGCCAGCAGCTTAGGAAGAATCGATGGGACAGATACGCAGTATTTT. It specifies CASSLGRIDGTDTQYF. The V and J genes are TRBV7-2 and TRBJ2-3; no clear D. This CDR3 has 16 residues. The germline V and J ends were trimmed by 1 base and 3 bases, with 14 bases remaining between them. Germline CDR1 and CDR2: SGHTA and FQGNSA. The full variable domain, with the rest looked up from reference TRBV7-2 and TRBJ2-3, is GAGVSQSPSNKVTEKGKDVELRCDPISGHTALYWYRQSLGQGLEFLIYFQGNSAPDKSGLPSDRFSAERTGGSVSTLTIQRTQQEDSAVYLCASSLGRIDGTDTQYFGPGTRLTVL.

V usage is TRBV4-3 and J usage is TRBJ2-3; D possibly uses TRBD1 or TRBD2 (5 bases each). The CDR3 covers 19 residues. V was pared by 0 bases and J by 0 bases, with 19 bases between. Germline V CDR1 and CDR2: LGHNA, YSLEER. CDR3 region: CASSQDYRQGAFSTDTQYF. The CDR3 DNA sequence: TGCGCCAGCAGCCAAGACTATCGTCAGGGAGCCTTTAGCACAGATACGCAGTATTTT.

The genes are TRBV4-2 and TRBJ2-7; D assignment may be TRBD1 or TRBD2 (5 bases each). Germline CDR1 is LGHNA and CDR2 is YNFKEQ. CDR3 size: 15 residues. Trimming pared 3 bases from V and 6 bases from J, leaving 18 bases between. The CDR3 nucleotides are TGTGCCAGCAGCCACCCCGGGACCCTTGGGTCCGAGCAGTACTTC. Translating gives CASSHPGTLGSEQYF.

The CDR3 nucleotides read TGTGCCAGCAGTTTGATTTGGACCTACGAGCAGTACTTC. Protein: CASSLIWTYEQYF. The chain links TRBV28 to TRBJ2-7; D unresolved. V was clipped by 3 bases and J by 2 bases, with 8 bases between them. Germline CDR1 reads MDHEN; CDR2 reads SYDVKM. This CDR3 comprises 13 residues.

V is TRBV20-1 and J is TRBJ1-2, with D hard to call. The V and J ends lost 1 base and 8 bases respectively, with 8 bases between them. The CDR3 covers 11 residues. Germline CDR1 DFQATT, CDR2 SNEGSKA (reference sequence). CDR3 nucleotide sequence: TGCAGTGCTAGAGGGGCTCGAGGCTACACCTTC. Protein product: CSARGARGYTF.

The V call is TRBV4-1, the J call TRBJ1-2; TRBD1 might be the D (5 bases). This CDR3 region has 15 residues. Germline CDR1 is MGHRA and CDR2 is YSYEKL. V lost 5 bases and J lost 4, with 17 bases in between. CDR3 residues: CASSATPTVSYGYTF. The CDR3 coding sequence is TGCGCCAGCAGCGCAACCCCGACAGTGAGCTATGGCTACACCTTC.

The chain uses TRBV11-2 and TRBJ2-7; 8 nucleotides agree with TRBD2. The CDR3 has 16 residues. CDR1 is SGHAT and CDR2 is FQNNGV in the germline V gene. V shed 1 base, J shed 1 base, and the junction held 6 bases outside the gene matches. The chain's CDR3 is CASSLAGAGGSYEQYF. The CDR3 DNA reads TGTGCCAGCAGCTTAGCGGGGGCGGGAGGTTCCTACGAGCAGTACTTC.

The V gene is TRBV6-1, the J gene TRBJ1-5; D gene unclear. This CDR3 region has 13 residues. The germline V gene encodes CDR1 MNHNS and CDR2 SASEGT. With 0 bases removed from V and 13 bases from J, the gap between germline ends came to 13 bases. The CDR3 region is CASSEALRHLQHF. The CDR3 region has the DNA TGTGCCAGCAGTGAAGCGCTTCGCCATTTACAGCATTTT.

The chain couples TRBV9 to TRBJ2-1; D is possibly TRBD1 (5 bases). V shed 3 bases and J shed 13 bases, with 20 bases lying between them. Germline V gene sequence: CDR1 SGDLS, CDR2 YYNGEE. The CDR3 consists of 14 residues. This CDR3 reads CASSGAKAGLPQFF. CDR3 nucleotides: TGTGCCAGCAGCGGGGCTAAAGCAGGGCTCCCTCAGTTCTTC.

The chain uses TRBV7-9 and TRBJ2-7, with a weak D call TRBD2 (5 bases). Trimming shortened V by 5 bases and J by 0 bases, and 17 bases separated the two germline ends. The V gene's germline CDR1 is SEHNR and CDR2 FQNEAQ (reference sequence). CDR3 length: 16 amino acids. CDR3: CASSPAGWPSSYEQYF. CDR3 bases: TGTGCCAGCAGCCCGGCGGGCTGGCCCAGCTCCTACGAGCAGTACTTC.

CDR3 region: CASSLSYPSEAFF. The CDR3 nucleotides read TGCGCCAGCAGCCTCAGTTACCCTTCGGAAGCTTTCTTT. The gene calls are TRBV5-1 and TRBJ1-1; D is ambiguous. The CDR3 length is 13 residues. From germline, CDR1 is SGHRS and CDR2 YFSETQ. Trimming took off 4 bases at V and 8 bases at J, with 15 bases between the two ends.

This sequence joins TRBV28 and TRBJ2-4, with a possible D match to TRBD2 (6 bases). From germline, CDR1 is MDHEN and CDR2 SYDVKM. V gave up 6 bases and J gave up 3 bases, with 15 bases separating them. The CDR3 extends over 15 amino acids. The CDR3 nucleotides read TGTGCCAGCAGCCCCAGCGGGTCCCACAAAAACATTCAGTACTTC. This encodes CASSPSGSHKNIQYF.

J is TRBJ1-2 and V is TRBV28; D ambiguous. Trimming pared 5 bases from V and 5 bases from J, leaving 12 bases between. The CDR3 has 13 amino acids. CDR1 is MDHEN and CDR2 is SYDVKM in the germline V gene. Here the CDR3 reads CASSDGAGYGYTF. CDR3 DNA sequence: TGTGCCAGCAGTGATGGAGCTGGATATGGCTACACCTTC.